The TCR beta chain under discussion was sequenced for a study of cytomegalovirus exposure and HLA in healthy donors. Turning to the study itself: As released early, the data held around 80 million unique TCRs from HLA-typed donors. Ancestry clustering placed 70% to 90% of several hundred genotyped donors in the Caucasian-associated cluster. General observations from the study: A link between a missense DCLRE1C variant and TCR beta V- and J-gene trimming emerged from a later analysis. TCR beta chains associated with HLA were, in a later analysis, more clonally expanded than equally common others.

Of note for this clone: Its antigen remains unidentified.

The PCR contained 60 Vbeta and 13 Jbeta primers. Using immunoSEQ multiplex PCR, the repertoire was profiled, and TCRdb retains in-frame clones only, with some absent. The sample yields more than 150,000 clones, about four fifths seen once. Germline lookup yields CDR1 SGHTA and CDR2 FQGTGA. Germline trimming cut 1 base from V and 6 bases from J; bases unmatched to any gene: 4. The CDR3 spans 14 residues. The chain recombines TRBV7-3 with TRBJ2-7; 9 nucleotides match TRBD2. The sequence was collected from a woman aged 50 to 65 in good health and CMV-seropositive. The source material was PBMCs. The CDR3 sequence: CASSLSSGSSEQYF. CDR3 nucleotides: TGTGCCAGCAGCTTAAGTAGCGGGAGCTCCGAGCAGTACTTC.